What follows is one T cell receptor (beta chain) and its context. Its specificity is not known. At one boundary the junction diverges from the germline segment, which might be a read error. This entry comes from a study of cytomegalovirus exposure and HLA in healthy donors. CDR1 and CDR2 from the germline V gene are SSHAT and FNYEAQ (reference sequence). The CDR3 has 14 amino acids. PCR primers comprised 60 Vbeta and 13 Jbeta primers. TCRdb's table, derived via immunoSEQ multiplex PCR, lists solely in-frame clones and lacks some. The sample carries under 200,000 clones, under 85% recorded once. Notes on the study in general: Most TCR beta V segments were productive about 87% or about 30% of the time in an earlier analysis.

Each donor's status was that of a healthy bone marrow donor. Source material: PBMCs. V is TRBV7-7 and J is TRBJ1-4, with TRBD1 matching 8 bases. The TCR originated in a female donor in good health and CMV-seronegative. The DNA for the CDR3 is TGTGCTAGCAGCCCAGGGGGCCTTCGTGAAAAACTGTTTTTT. It yields the protein CASSPGGLREKLFF.